Listed here is a single T cell receptor beta chain. The target antigen is unknown. The sample is drawn from a study of beta chain features in type 1 diabetes. Regarding the study as a whole: Across all four CD4+ subsets, people with type 1 diabetes showed modestly shorter TCRB CDR3s.

cDNA synthesis used the whole RNA isolate, giving expressed TCRB sequences. Sequenced by immunoSEQ multiplex PCR; TCRdb stores in-frame clones only, minus some. In the table there are roughly 150,000 clones, 10% of which are singletons. Trimming removed 2 bases at V and 5 bases at J, with 14 bases between. Germline V CDR1 and CDR2: SGHDT, YYEEEE. This CDR3 contains 14 residues. The sequencing sample was made of central memory CD4+ T cells from blood. This sequence originates from a man aged 25-45 years with type 1 diabetes. The rearrangement links TRBV5-6 to TRBJ2-7, with D uncertain. CDR3 region: CASSFGPLGNEQYF. CDR3 bases: TGTGCCAGCAGCTTTGGGCCTCTCGGAAACGAGCAGTACTTC.